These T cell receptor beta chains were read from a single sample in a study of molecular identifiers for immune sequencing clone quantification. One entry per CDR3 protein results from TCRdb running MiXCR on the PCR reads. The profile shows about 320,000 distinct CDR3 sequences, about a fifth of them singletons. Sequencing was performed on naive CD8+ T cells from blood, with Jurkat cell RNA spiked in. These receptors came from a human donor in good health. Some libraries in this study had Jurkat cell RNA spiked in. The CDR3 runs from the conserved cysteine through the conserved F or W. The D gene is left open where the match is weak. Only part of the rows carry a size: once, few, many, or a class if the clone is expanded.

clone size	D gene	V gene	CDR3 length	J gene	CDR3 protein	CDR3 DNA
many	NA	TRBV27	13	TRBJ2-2	CASSLGVAGELFF	TGTGCCAGCAGTTTAGGGGTAGCCGGGGAGCTGTTTTTT
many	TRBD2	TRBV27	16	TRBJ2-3	CASSLSPSGGTDTQYF	TGTGCCAGCAGTTTATCCCCTAGCGGGGGGACAGATACGCAGTATTTT
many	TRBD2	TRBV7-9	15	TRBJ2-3	CASSLQRGGADTQYF	TGTGCCAGCAGCTTACAGCGGGGGGGGGCAGATACGCAGTATTTT
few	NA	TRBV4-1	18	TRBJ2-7	CASSHLLQAPGARYEQYF	TGCGCCAGCAGCCATCTTCTTCAGGCCCCGGGGGCGCGCTACGAGCAGTACTTC
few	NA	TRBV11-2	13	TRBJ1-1	CASSLGLPTEAFF	TGTGCCAGCAGCTTAGGTCTTCCCACTGAAGCTTTCTTT
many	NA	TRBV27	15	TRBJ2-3	CASSFKSASTDTQYF	TGTGCCAGCAGTTTTAAGTCAGCTAGCACAGATACGCAGTATTTT
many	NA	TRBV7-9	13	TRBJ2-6	CASGGSGANVLTF	TGTGCCAGCGGGGGTTCTGGGGCCAACGTCCTGACTTTC
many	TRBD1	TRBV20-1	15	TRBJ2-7	CSAPDRGLIAYEQYF	TGCAGTGCGCCCGACAGGGGGCTGATCGCCTACGAGCAGTACTTC
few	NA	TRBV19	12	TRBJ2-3	CASTNHGDTQYF	TGTGCCAGTACCAACCACGGAGATACGCAGTATTTT
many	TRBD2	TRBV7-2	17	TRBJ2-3	CASSSTRLAEVTDTQYF	TGTGCCAGCAGCTCGACCAGACTAGCGGAGGTCACAGATACGCAGTATTTT
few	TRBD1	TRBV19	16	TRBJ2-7	CASSPGTGGGTYEQYF	TGTGCCAGTAGTCCGGGGACAGGGGGCGGTACCTACGAGCAGTACTTC
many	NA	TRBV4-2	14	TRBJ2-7	CASSQGKSAYEQYF	TGTGCCAGCAGCCAAGGGAAGTCGGCCTACGAGCAGTACTTC
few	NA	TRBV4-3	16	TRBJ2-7	CASSQDLGSWSYEQYF	TGCGCCAGCAGCCAAGATCTGGGGAGCTGGTCCTACGAGCAGTACTTC
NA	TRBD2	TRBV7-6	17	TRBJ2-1	CASSLVLAGGSYNEQFF	TGTGCCAGCAGCTTAGTACTAGCGGGGGGTTCCTACAATGAGCAGTTCTTC
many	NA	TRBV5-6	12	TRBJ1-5	CASSPWGQPQHF	TGTGCCAGCAGCCCTTGGGGGCAGCCCCAGCATTTT
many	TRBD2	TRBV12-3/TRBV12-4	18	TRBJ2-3	CASRTRRLAGKITDTQYF	TGTGCCAGCAGAACCCGCCGACTAGCGGGTAAAATCACAGATACGCAGTATTTT
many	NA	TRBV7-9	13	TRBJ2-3	CASSWEHTDTQYF	TGTGCCAGCAGCTGGGAGCACACAGATACGCAGTATTTT
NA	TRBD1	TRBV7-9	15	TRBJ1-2	CASSSGQEHNYGYTF	TGTGCCAGCAGCTCCGGACAGGAACATAACTATGGCTACACCTTC
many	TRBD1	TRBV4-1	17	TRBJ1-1	CASSQALPGQMNTEAFF	TGCGCCAGCAGCCAAGCTCTACCGGGACAGATGAACACTGAAGCTTTCTTT
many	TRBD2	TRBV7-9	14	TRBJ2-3	CASSPTGGADTQYF	TGTGCCAGCAGCCCCACCGGGGGGGCAGATACGCAGTATTTT
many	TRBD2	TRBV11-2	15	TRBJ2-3	CASSGVAGGQDTQYF	TGTGCCAGCAGCGGGGTAGCGGGGGGGCAGGATACGCAGTATTTT
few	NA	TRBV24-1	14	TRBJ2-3	CATSDLIGTDTQYF	TGTGCCACCAGTGATTTGATTGGCACAGATACGCAGTATTTT
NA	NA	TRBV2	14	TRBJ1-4	CASKEGATNEKLFF	TGTGCCAGCAAAGAGGGTGCAACTAATGAAAAACTGTTTTTT
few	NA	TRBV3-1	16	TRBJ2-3	CASSPWGLEATDTQYF	TGTGCCAGCAGCCCCTGGGGCCTAGAAGCCACAGATACGCAGTATTTT
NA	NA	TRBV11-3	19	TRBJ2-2	CASSLGPSFGMENTGELFF	TGTGCCAGCAGCTTAGGCCCGTCTTTCGGGATGGAGAACACCGGGGAGCTGTTTTTT
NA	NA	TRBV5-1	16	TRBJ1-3	CASRVKQETSGNTVHF	TGCGCCAGCCGTGTTAAACAGGAGACCTCTGGAAACACCGTACATTTT
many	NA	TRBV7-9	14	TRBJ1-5	CASSGRTPNQPQHF	TGTGCCAGCAGCGGACGGACCCCAAATCAGCCCCAGCATTTT
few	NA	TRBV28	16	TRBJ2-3	CASSLPRVLGTDTQYF	TGTGCCAGCAGTTTACCGCGCGTCTTAGGCACAGATACGCAGTATTTT
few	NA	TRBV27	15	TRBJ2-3	CASSPRSPSTDTQYF	TGTGCCAGCAGTCCCCGCAGCCCTAGCACAGATACGCAGTATTTT
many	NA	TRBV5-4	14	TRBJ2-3	CASSPPGTSDTQYF	TGTGCCAGCAGCCCGCCAGGGACCTCAGATACGCAGTATTTT
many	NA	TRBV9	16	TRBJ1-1	CASTLGGVGRDTEAFF	TGTGCCAGCACCCTAGGCGGGGTAGGAAGGGACACTGAAGCTTTCTTT
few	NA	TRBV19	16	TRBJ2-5	CASSARPYLAEETQYF	TGTGCCAGTAGTGCCCGGCCCTACTTAGCGGAAGAGACCCAGTACTTC
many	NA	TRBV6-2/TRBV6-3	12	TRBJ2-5	CASGPGQETQYF	TGTGCCAGTGGACCTGGCCAAGAGACCCAGTACTTC
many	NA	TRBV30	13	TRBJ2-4	CAAGPDRPPLAYF	TGTGCCGCGGGACCTGACAGGCCCCCCTTAGCGTACTTC
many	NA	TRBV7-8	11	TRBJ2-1	CASSLANEQFF	TGTGCCAGCAGCTTAGCTAATGAGCAGTTCTTC
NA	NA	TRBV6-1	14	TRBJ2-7	CASSGGGQNYEQYF	TGTGCCAGCAGTGGGGGTGGACAGAACTACGAGCAGTACTTC
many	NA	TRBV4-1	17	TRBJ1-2	CASSRSPGLKDDYGYTF	TGCGCCAGCAGCCGGTCCCCGGGCCTCAAAGATGACTATGGCTACACCTTC
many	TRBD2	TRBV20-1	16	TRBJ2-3	CSARPRLAGTTDTQYF	TGCAGTGCTAGACCTAGACTAGCGGGTACCACAGATACGCAGTATTTT
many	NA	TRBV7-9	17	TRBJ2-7	CASSSLRTGSGSYEQYF	TGTGCCAGCAGCTCCCTTAGAACAGGGTCAGGGTCCTACGAGCAGTACTTC
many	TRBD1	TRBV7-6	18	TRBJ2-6	CASSSGQDRVSGANVLTF	TGTGCCAGCAGCTCCGGACAGGACCGAGTCTCTGGGGCCAACGTCCTGACTTTC
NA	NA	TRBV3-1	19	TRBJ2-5	CASSQTGPRARPYQETQYF	TGTGCCAGCAGCCAGACGGGACCGCGGGCTAGGCCCTACCAAGAGACCCAGTACTTC
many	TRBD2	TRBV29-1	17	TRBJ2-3	CSVEEVRLAGLIATQYF	TGCAGCGTTGAAGAAGTTAGGCTAGCGGGGCTCATCGCTACGCAGTATTTT
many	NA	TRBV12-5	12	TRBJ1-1	CASAPLVTEAFF	TGTGCTAGTGCCCCATTGGTCACTGAAGCTTTCTTT
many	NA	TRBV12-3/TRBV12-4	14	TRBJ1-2	CASSLSGDPYGYTF	TGTGCCAGCAGTCTATCAGGGGACCCGTATGGCTACACCTTC
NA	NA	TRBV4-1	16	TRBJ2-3	CASSQNPGGHTDTQYF	TGCGCCAGCAGCCAAAATCCTGGCGGCCACACAGATACGCAGTATTTT
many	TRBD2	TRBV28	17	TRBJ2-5	CASSLNEAGMYQETQYF	TGTGCCAGCAGTTTAAACGAAGCGGGGATGTACCAAGAGACCCAGTACTTC
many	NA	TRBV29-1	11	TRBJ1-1	CSVPANTEAFF	TGCAGCGTTCCAGCGAACACTGAAGCTTTCTTT
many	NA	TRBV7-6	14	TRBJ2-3	CASSLGSVTDTQYF	TGTGCCAGCAGCTTGGGCTCGGTCACAGATACGCAGTATTTT
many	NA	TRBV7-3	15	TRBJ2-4	CASSLIPIAKNIQYF	TGTGCCAGCAGCTTGATCCCCATAGCCAAAAACATTCAGTACTTC
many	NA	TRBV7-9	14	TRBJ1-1	CASSLALGGTEAFF	TGTGCCAGCAGCTTAGCGTTAGGGGGCACTGAAGCTTTCTTT